Presented here are 22 T cell receptor beta chains from one specimen sequenced in a study of T-cell reconstitution after alpha-beta-depleted transplantation in children. As it was prepared, the TCRbeta library received unique molecular identifiers. MiXCR, run by TCRdb on the PCR reads, gives a single entry per CDR3 protein. The sample records about 150,000 distinct CDR3 sequences, 8.5% to 14% being singletons. Sample: PBMCs, taken before TCRalphabeta/CD19-depleted stem cell transplant. These receptors came from a boy aged 2-15 years with acute myeloid leukemia, due to receive a stem cell transplant.

The V gene is TRBV30, the J gene TRBJ2-7; 12 bases are shared with TRBD2. The CDR3 is 15 residues long. Germline V gene sequence: CDR1 GTSNPN, CDR2 SVGIG (reference sequence). The junction had 6 bases not matched to a gene; V was cut back by 1 base and J by 5 bases. CDR3 residues: CAWSGRTSGKHEQYF. CDR3 coding DNA: TGTGCCTGGAGTGGGCGGACTAGCGGGAAACACGAGCAGTACTTC.

This chain uses TRBV4-2 with TRBJ2-3; 9 nucleotides agree with TRBD1. The CDR3 extends over 16 amino acids. The germline V gene has CDR1 LGHNA and CDR2 YNFKEQ. Germline trimming cut 3 bases from V and 4 bases from J; bases unmatched to any gene: 8. CDR3 region: CASSQGIGQGSDTQYF. DNA for the CDR3: TGTGCCAGCAGCCAGGGGATCGGACAGGGGTCAGATACGCAGTATTTT.

This clonotype occurred many times. The rearrangement joins TRBV10-1 to TRBJ2-2; D call uncertain. The CDR3 is made up of 9 amino acids. Deletions cut 7 bases from V and 6 bases from J, with 0 bases between. Germline CDR1 reads WNHNN; CDR2 reads SYGVQD (reference sequence). Written as DNA, the CDR3 is TGCGCCAGCACCGGGGAGCTGTTTTTT. The encoded protein is CASTGELFF.

This clonotype has at least ten counts. This rearrangement joins TRBV27 to TRBJ2-1, with TRBD1 identical over 10 bases. The CDR3 length is 15 residues. Looked up from germline, CDR1 is MNHEY and CDR2 is SMNVEV (reference sequence). V dropped 1 base and J dropped 9; count of bases not matched to a gene: 6. CDR3 region: CASSLFGQGDPEQFF. In DNA, the CDR3 is TGTGCCAGCAGTTTATTTGGACAGGGGGATCCTGAGCAGTTCTTC.

This clonotype was counted at least ten times. V usage is TRBV24-1 and J usage is TRBJ2-1; tentatively, D is TRBD1 (6 bases). Germline lookup yields CDR1 KGHDR and CDR2 SFDVKD. V lost 2 bases to trimming and J lost 0 bases, with 13 bases between them. There are 17 residues in the CDR3. This CDR3 reads CATSDSQGIVSYNEQFF. The CDR3 bases are TGTGCCACCAGTGATTCCCAGGGGATCGTCTCCTACAATGAGCAGTTCTTC.

At least ten counts were recorded for this clonotype. This chain joins TRBV9 and TRBJ1-5; D remains unclear. Germline CDR1 is SGDLS and CDR2 is YYNGEE. V was trimmed by 0 bases and J by 3 bases, leaving 10 bases between them. There are 15 residues in the CDR3. The CDR3 DNA follows: TGTGCCAGCAGCGTAGGGGGTCAGAACAATCAGCCCCAGCATTTT. Translated: CASSVGGQNNQPQHF.

This clonotype occurred many times. The V and J genes are TRBV24-1 and TRBJ2-3, with D possibly matching TRBD2 (6 bases). Germline V lookup: CDR1 KGHDR, CDR2 SFDVKD. V dropped 1 base and J dropped 7 bases, with 8 bases sitting between them. CDR3 length equals 13 residues. The CDR3 nucleotides are TGTGCCACCAGTGATTTCGGGGGATATACGCAGTATTTT. Its protein is CATSDFGGYTQYF.

Many counts were recorded for this clonotype. The chain couples TRBV11-3 to TRBJ2-5; 8 nucleotides match TRBD2. Germline assignment: CDR1 SGHNT and CDR2 YENEEA. V was clipped by 1 base and J by 5 bases; unmatched bases: 15. This CDR3 has 18 amino acids. This CDR3 is CASSLGIDSGVAEETQYF. Written as DNA, the CDR3 is TGTGCCAGCAGCTTAGGGATAGATAGCGGGGTGGCGGAGGAGACCCAGTACTTC.

This clonotype was seen only a few times. This rearrangement joins TRBV11-1 to TRBJ2-1; 11 bases line up with TRBD2. CDR3 length: 15 amino acids. With 3 bases clipped from V and 9 bases from J, the junction kept 7 bases outside the gene matches. Germline CDR1 and CDR2: SGHAT and FQDESV (reference sequence). The CDR3 DNA reads TGTGCCAGCAGCTTCGGGACTAGCGGCGTCAGTGAGCAGTTCTTC. It specifies CASSFGTSGVSEQFF.

This clonotype has ten or more counts. The J gene is TRBJ2-3, the V gene TRBV15; D may be TRBD1 (5 bases). Trimming took off 0 bases at V and 2 bases at J, with 9 bases between the two ends. CDR1 and CDR2 from the germline V gene are LNHNV and YYDKDF (reference sequence). This CDR3 is 15 amino acids long. The CDR3, as DNA: TGTGCCACCAGCAGAGAGGGCAGGGTCACAGATACGCAGTATTTT. This gives the protein CATSREGRVTDTQYF.

This clonotype was detected ten times or more. In DNA form, the CDR3 reads TGCAGTGCTAGAGATCTCTCTGGAAACACCATATATTTT. This sequence encodes CSARDLSGNTIYF. The V call is TRBV20-1, the J call TRBJ1-3; D remains ambiguous. The CDR3 contains 13 residues. The V gene lost 0 bases and the J gene lost 0 bases, with 3 bases spanning the gap. Germline CDR1 reads DFQATT; CDR2 reads SNEGSKA (reference sequence).

Of note for this clonotype: One base away lies a much larger clone, so this may be a sequencing read error. This chain links TRBV20-1 with TRBJ2-3, with 7 bases matching TRBD1. Germline CDR1 reads DFQATT; CDR2 reads SNEGSKA (reference sequence). The CDR3 runs to 14 residues. Trimming at V came to 4 bases and at J to 1 base, leaving 5 bases not matched to a gene. The CDR3 DNA sequence: TGCAGTGCTAATGAAGGGGGCGGCACAGATACGCAGTATTTT. This gives the protein CSANEGGGTDTQYF.

This clonotype has at least ten counts. The chain joins TRBV12-3 or TRBV12-4 to TRBJ1-1; no clear D gene. The CDR3 runs 12 residues. Trimming removed 6 bases from V and 4 bases from J, with 9 bases in between. In DNA, the CDR3 is TGTGCCAGCAGGACAACGGGCACTGAAGCTTTCTTT. It encodes CASRTTGTEAFF.

This sequence joins TRBV19 and TRBJ2-2, with D perhaps TRBD1 (5 bases). The CDR3 totals 16 residues. CDR1 is LNHDA and CDR2 is SQIVND in the germline V gene (reference sequence). V lost 4 bases to trimming and J lost 3 bases, with 15 bases between them. For the CDR3, the DNA is TGTGCCAGTAGTACTAACAGGAATCAGGACACCGGGGAGCTGTTTTTT. Residues: CASSTNRNQDTGELFF.

This clonotype was detected ten times or more. The J gene is TRBJ1-1, the V gene TRBV20-1; weak D call: TRBD1 (6 bases). This CDR3 is 13 amino acids long. Trimming shortened V by 3 bases and J by 3 bases, and 11 bases separated the two germline ends. Germline V gene sequence: CDR1 DFQATT, CDR2 SNEGSKA (reference sequence). In DNA form, the CDR3 reads TGCAGTGCTAGTCCAGGGGTGGACACTGAAGCTTTCTTT. It encodes CSASPGVDTEAFF.

This clonotype occurred once. The chain couples TRBV6-1 to TRBJ2-5; TRBD1 might be the D (5 bases). The CDR3 contains 15 residues. Trimming removed 5 bases from V and 2 bases from J, with 15 bases in between. Germline V gene data show CDR1 as MNHNS and CDR2 as SASEGT. The CDR3 loop is CASSRGHSGQETQYF. The CDR3, as DNA: TGTGCCAGCAGTAGAGGACATTCCGGACAAGAGACCCAGTACTTC.

The V gene is TRBV6-5, the J gene TRBJ1-1; D is perhaps TRBD1 (5 bases). Looked up from germline, CDR1 is MNHEY and CDR2 is SVGAGI. Trimming shortened V by 4 bases and J by 1 base, and 16 bases separated the two germline ends. The length of the CDR3 is 16 residues. This CDR3 is CASSSPLGAGNTEAFF. Here the CDR3 DNA reads TGTGCCAGCAGTTCTCCCCTCGGGGCAGGGAACACTGAAGCTTTCTTT.

Details on this clonotype: This sequence may be a read error, since a much larger clone differs from it by one base. The rearrangement uses TRBV20-1 and TRBJ2-2; TRBD2 matches at 15 bases. CDR1 and CDR2 (germline): DFQATT, SNEGSKA (reference sequence). This CDR3 has 18 residues. CDR3 bases: TGCAGTGCTAGGCCCGGACTAGCGGGAGGGATGAACACCGGGGAGCTGCTTTTT. It specifies CSARPGLAGGMNTGELLF.

This clonotype was detected many times. The chain employs TRBV7-3 and TRBJ2-5; no definite D call. Trimming took off 2 bases at V and 4 bases at J, with 5 bases between the two ends. The CDR3 length is 12 residues. The germline V gene has CDR1 SGHTA and CDR2 FQGTGA. CDR3 DNA sequence: TGTGCCAGCAGCTTACTTCCAGAGACCCAGTACTTC. Translation: CASSLLPETQYF.

This clonotype has a count of ten or more. This chain links TRBV7-8 with TRBJ2-5; TRBD2 matches at 7 bases. V lost 5 bases and J lost 1; bases outside the gene matches: 7. This CDR3 contains 15 residues. The V gene's germline CDR1 is SGHVS and CDR2 FQNEAQ. The CDR3 region is CASSPALAAQETQYF. In nucleotides, the CDR3 is TGTGCCAGCAGCCCCGCCCTAGCGGCCCAAGAGACCCAGTACTTC.

This clonotype was counted ten times or more. This chain joins TRBV4-1 and TRBJ2-2, with D perhaps matching TRBD1 or TRBD2 (6 bases each). The CDR3 contains 15 residues. The V gene lost 0 bases and the J gene lost 4 bases, with 9 bases spanning the gap. CDR1 and CDR2 (germline): MGHRA, YSYEKL. CDR3 nucleotide sequence: TGCGCCAGCAGCCAAGAAACGGGGGCCACCGGGGAGCTGTTTTTT. Translating it yields CASSQETGATGELFF.

The table lists this clonotype with many counts. This CDR3 reads CATSRAQTDGNQPQHF. Written as DNA, the CDR3 is TGTGCCACCAGCAGAGCGCAGACAGATGGCAATCAGCCCCAGCATTTT. The genes are TRBV15 and TRBJ1-5, with a weak D call TRBD1 (5 bases). V shed 1 base and J shed 2 bases, with 12 bases lying between them. Germline values: CDR1 LNHNV, CDR2 YYDKDF (reference sequence). The CDR3 covers 16 residues.